This T cell receptor (beta chain) was recorded in a study of beta chain features in type 1 diabetes. Overall study results and limits: A pattern of fewer insertions and more deletions at VDJ junctions was seen in type 1 diabetes patients. TCRB CDR3s from Type 1 diabetes patients were moderately but significantly shorter in all four CD4+ subsets. A potential influence of HLA type upon TCRB rearrangement remained unresolved herein.

This CDR3 is 15 amino acids long. V lost 5 bases and J 0 bases, leaving 11 bases between the germline ends. Germline V gene data show CDR1 as KGHSH and CDR2 as LQKENI. The isolated RNA, all of it, was reverse transcribed, so expressed TCRB transcripts were what got sequenced. The data were produced by immunoSEQ multiplex PCR, yet TCRdb's version contains in-frame clones alone and is incomplete. The sample has around 180,000 clones; less than 15% are singletons. With regard to this clone: What it binds is unknown.

By way of CD45RO/CCR7/CD25/CD127/CD95/CD27, the CD4+ regulatory, stem cell-like memory, central memory and naive cells were sorted. Sequencing was carried out using central memory CD4+ T cells from blood. This rearrangement joins TRBV18 to TRBJ2-1; perhaps TRBD2 as D (5 bases). This TCR was recovered from a woman under 30 in good health. Here the CDR3 DNA reads TGTGCCAGCTCATCCGACTACAGCTCCTACAATGAGCAGTTCTTC. Amino acid sequence: CASSSDYSSYNEQFF.